The 21 T cell receptor beta chains below were found in one sample sequenced in a study of T cell responses to AZD1222 COVID-19 vaccine. Sequencing was performed with immunoSEQ multiplex PCR; in TCRdb, only in-frame clones are kept and a portion is missing. The table shows approximately 180,000 clones, with more than 80% occurring only once. Sample: peripheral blood, taken on day 0 of AZD1222 vaccination. These receptor sequences come from an adult in good health.

The chain couples TRBV7-2 to TRBJ2-7; D is ambiguous. The length of the CDR3 is 13 residues. CDR1 SGHTA and CDR2 FQGNSA come from the germline V gene. With 6 bases removed from V and 3 bases from J, the gap between germline ends came to 12 bases. CDR3 protein: CASSQGWDYEQYF. The CDR3 DNA reads as TGTGCCAGCAGTCAAGGATGGGACTACGAGCAGTACTTC.

The V gene is TRBV30, the J gene TRBJ2-5; no clear D gene. Germline CDR1 reads GTSNPN; CDR2 reads SVGIG (reference sequence). With 5 bases removed from V and 5 bases from J, the gap between germline ends came to 9 bases. The CDR3 has 11 amino acids. The CDR3 loop is CAWGGWETQYF. In nucleotides, the CDR3 is TGTGCCTGGGGCGGTTGGGAGACCCAGTACTTC.

The rearrangement joins TRBV27 to TRBJ2-1; 9 positions agree with TRBD2. Unmatched junction bases numbered 5, after V lost 5 bases and J lost 3 bases. This CDR3 is built from 15 residues. Germline values: CDR1 MNHEY, CDR2 SMNVEV (reference sequence). CDR3 residues: CASSHRLAVYNEQFF. CDR3 nucleotides: TGTGCCAGCAGTCACAGACTAGCGGTCTACAATGAGCAGTTCTTC.

V and J are TRBV27 and TRBJ2-7; D is perhaps TRBD2 (6 bases). Germline V gives CDR1 MNHEY, CDR2 SMNVEV (reference sequence). The V and J ends lost 7 bases and 6 bases respectively, with 16 bases between them. The CDR3 extends over 13 amino acids. The CDR3 spells CASNPLGGAEQYF. The DNA of the CDR3 is TGTGCCAGCAACCCCCTGGGGGGAGCCGAGCAGTACTTC.

The V call is TRBV3-1 (or the pseudogene TRBV3-2), the J call TRBJ1-4; D perhaps matches TRBD1 (5 bases). The ends were cut back, 0 bases at V and 7 bases at J, with 18 bases in the middle. The CDR3 is made up of 17 amino acids. The V gene's germline CDR1 is LGHDT and CDR2 YNNKEL (reference sequence). The CDR3, as DNA: TGTGCCAGCAGCCAAGATGTCGGCAGGGCTGAGGCTGAAAAACTGTTTTTT. Translation: CASSQDVGRAEAEKLFF.

The V call is TRBV9, the J call TRBJ1-6; 9 positions match TRBD1. Germline V gene data show CDR1 as SGDLS and CDR2 as YYNGEE. After removal of 0 bases from V and 1 base from J, the junction contained 11 bases not matched to a gene. The CDR3 extends over 20 amino acids. CDR3 nucleotide sequence: TGTGCCAGCAGCGTAGGAAGGGCAGGACAGGGGTTTTCCTATAATTCACCCCTCCACTTT. Translated, it gives CASSVGRAGQGFSYNSPLHF.

This sequence joins TRBV5-4 and TRBJ1-2; 10 bases fit TRBD1. The V gene's germline CDR1 is SGHNT and CDR2 YYREEE (reference sequence). With V trimmed by 4 bases and J by 6 bases, 6 bases remained unmatched. There are 14 residues in the CDR3. CDR3 DNA sequence: TGTGCCAGCAGCCTGGGACAGGGGAGTGATGGCTACACCTTC. Residues: CASSLGQGSDGYTF.

The chain links TRBV5-4 to TRBJ1-2; weak D call: TRBD1 (5 bases). Germline lookup yields CDR1 SGHNT and CDR2 YYREEE (reference sequence). Trimming cost V 1 base and J 4 bases, with 26 bases left between them. CDR3 length: 19 residues. The CDR3 nucleotides read TGTGCCAGCAGCTTGTACGCAGGGAGGCGAGGGACGTATAGCTATGGCTACACCTTC. As protein: CASSLYAGRRGTYSYGYTF.

This sequence joins TRBV5-6 and TRBJ1-2, with D possibly TRBD1 on 5 matching bases. The CDR3 runs to 12 residues. The germline V gene encodes CDR1 SGHDT and CDR2 YYEEEE. V was clipped by 5 bases and J by 8 bases, with 13 bases between them. The CDR3 DNA sequence: TGTGCCAGCAGGCCGGGGCAGAGGGGCTACACCTTC. This encodes CASRPGQRGYTF.

The chain links TRBV14 to TRBJ1-2; 11 bases match TRBD1. The CDR3 loop spans 14 amino acids. The ends lost 5 bases at V and 4 bases at J; junction bases unmatched: 3. CDR1 is SGHDN and CDR2 is FVKESK in the germline V gene. The CDR3 loop reads CASSSGQGVYGYTF. The CDR3 DNA reads TGTGCCAGCAGCTCGGGACAGGGGGTCTATGGCTACACCTTC.

The gene calls are TRBV9 and TRBJ1-4, with 7 nucleotides matching TRBD1. The ends lost 2 bases at V and 5 bases at J; junction bases unmatched: 12. Germline lookup yields CDR1 SGDLS and CDR2 YYNGEE. The CDR3 contains 17 residues. This CDR3 is CASSVSTGDRKNEKLFF. CDR3 coding DNA: TGTGCCAGCAGCGTTTCGACTGGGGACAGAAAAAATGAAAAACTGTTTTTT.

V is TRBV4-1 and J is TRBJ1-5; 9 positions agree with TRBD1. V lost 1 base to trimming and J lost 5 bases; unmatched junction nucleotides: 3. CDR1 and CDR2 from the germline V gene are MGHRA and YSYEKL. This CDR3 has 15 amino acids. The DNA for the CDR3 is TGCGCCAGCAGCCAAGGGACAGGGGTTGATCAGCCCCAGCATTTT. Its protein is CASSQGTGVDQPQHF.

The chain employs TRBV6-5 and TRBJ2-7, with a weak D call TRBD1 (5 bases). The CDR3 is made up of 14 amino acids. Germline loops: CDR1 MNHEY, CDR2 SVGAGI. V lost 2 bases and J lost 2, with 10 bases in between. The CDR3 DNA follows: TGTGCCAGCAGTTACGGCTCGACAGCCTACGAGCAGTACTTC. It specifies CASSYGSTAYEQYF.

The chain employs TRBV10-2 and TRBJ2-5, with D perhaps TRBD2 (6 bases). CDR1 is WSHSY, CDR2 SAAADI, per germline. The CDR3 has 13 amino acids. Trimming shortened V by 5 bases and J by 4 bases, and 11 bases separated the two germline ends. The CDR3 protein is CASSRGITETQYF. The CDR3 coding sequence is TGCGCCAGCAGTCGGGGGATTACAGAGACCCAGTACTTC.

The chain is built from TRBV21-1 and TRBJ1-5. TRBV21-1 is reported as a pseudogene. This CDR3 has 15 amino acids. In nucleotides, the CDR3 is TGTGCCAGCAGCAAATTCCGGGACCCCAGACAGCCCCAGCATTTT. As protein: CASSKFRDPRQPQHF.

The rearrangement links TRBV28 to TRBJ1-3, with D possibly TRBD1 on 6 matching bases. V dropped 1 base and J dropped 3 bases, with 16 bases sitting between them. The CDR3 loop spans 17 amino acids. Germline CDR1 reads MDHEN; CDR2 reads SYDVKM. This CDR3 reads CASSLLDSPLFGNTIYF. The DNA for the CDR3 is TGTGCCAGCAGTTTATTGGACAGCCCTTTGTTTGGAAACACCATATATTTT.

This chain uses TRBV6-5 with TRBJ1-3, with a tentative D call TRBD1 (6 bases). Trimming took off 6 bases at V and 2 bases at J, with 11 bases between the two ends. The CDR3 totals 14 residues. The V gene's germline CDR1 is MNHEY and CDR2 SVGAGI. CDR3 region: CASSLGAAGNTIYF. The CDR3, as DNA: TGTGCCAGCAGCCTGGGGGCGGCTGGAAACACCATATATTTT.

The genes are TRBV3-1 (or the pseudogene TRBV3-2) and TRBJ1-6, with 7 bases lining up with TRBD1. Trimming at V came to 10 bases and at J to 0 bases, leaving 6 bases not matched to a gene. CDR1 is LGHDT and CDR2 is YNNKEL in the germline V gene (reference sequence). CDR3 length equals 15 residues. The CDR3 reads CAIYGQASYNSPLHF. CDR3 nucleotide sequence: TGTGCCATATATGGACAGGCCTCCTATAATTCACCCCTCCACTTT.

This clone was seen a few times. The rearrangement links TRBV4-1 to TRBJ1-1; no clear D gene. V lost 1 base, J lost 4 bases, and 16 bases lay in between. The CDR3 is 16 amino acids. The germline V gene has CDR1 MGHRA and CDR2 YSYEKL. As DNA, the CDR3 is TGCGCCAGCAGCCAAGTAATCGTAGGGCCGGGCACTGAAGCTTTCTTT. Translating gives CASSQVIVGPGTEAFF.

This clone was seen a few times. The V and J genes are TRBV4-3 and TRBJ1-1; 10 nucleotides agree with TRBD1. Trimming cost V 0 bases and J 4 bases; bases outside gene matches: 5. Germline CDR1 is LGHNA and CDR2 is YSLEER. The CDR3 spans 16 residues. The CDR3 coding sequence is TGCGCCAGCAGCCAAGATGTAGGACAGGGGGGCACTGAAGCTTTCTTT. The encoded protein is CASSQDVGQGGTEAFF.

The chain combines TRBV6-5 with TRBJ2-7, with TRBD2 identical over 10 bases. This CDR3 has 16 amino acids. Unmatched junction bases numbered 3, after V lost 0 bases and J lost 1 base. Per the germline V gene, CDR1 is MNHEY and CDR2 is SVGAGI. The chain's CDR3 is CASSYSLLAGSYEQYF. In nucleotides, the CDR3 is TGTGCCAGCAGTTACTCCTTACTAGCGGGATCCTACGAGCAGTACTTC.